This TCR beta chain was profiled in a study of blood T cell repertoires in COVID-19. About the research overall: Specimens from acute and convalescent COVID-19 originated in the United States, Italy and Spain. In each case, the material was cDNA or gDNA derived from T cells, B-cell-depleted T cells, or PBMCs.

Germline trimming cut 0 bases from V and 8 bases from J; bases unmatched to any gene: 10. This CDR3 comprises 17 residues. Germline CDR1 SGHRS, CDR2 YFSETQ. Authors' methods: For nucleated cells, counts were estimated from reference gene primer amplification. The table came from immunoSEQ multiplex PCR; TCRdb's copy has only in-frame clones and leaves some out. V, J and clone size are those of that table, while D and trimming were read from the DNA. The sample includes fewer than 120,000 clones, roughly four fifths of them seen just once. This clonotype was sampled from a woman in her sixties or seventies with acute or convalescent COVID-19. The sample taken for sequencing was peripheral blood. The gene calls are TRBV5-1 and TRBJ2-7; the match to TRBD2 covers 14 bases. The CDR3 loop is CASSLALETSGGAKQYF. The CDR3 DNA reads as TGCGCCAGCAGCTTGGCCCTAGAGACTAGCGGGGGGGCCAAGCAGTACTTC. Full variable domain (remainder filled in from reference TRBV5-1 and TRBJ2-7): KAGVTQTPRYLIKTRGQQVTLSCSPISGHRSVSWYQQTPGQGLQFLFEYFSETQRNKGNFPGRFSGRQFSNSRSEMNVSTLELGDSALYLCASSLALETSGGAKQYFGPGTRLTVT.